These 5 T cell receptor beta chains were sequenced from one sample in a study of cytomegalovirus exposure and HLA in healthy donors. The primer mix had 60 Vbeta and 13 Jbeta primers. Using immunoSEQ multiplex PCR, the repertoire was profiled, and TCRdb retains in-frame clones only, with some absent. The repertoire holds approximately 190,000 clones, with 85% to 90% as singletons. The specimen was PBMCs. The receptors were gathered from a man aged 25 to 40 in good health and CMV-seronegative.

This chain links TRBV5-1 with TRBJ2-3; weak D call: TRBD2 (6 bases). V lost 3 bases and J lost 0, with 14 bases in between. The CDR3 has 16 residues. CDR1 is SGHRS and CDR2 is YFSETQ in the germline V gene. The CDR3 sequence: CASSSGLVTSTDTQYF. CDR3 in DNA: TGCGCCAGCAGCTCGGGACTGGTTACTAGCACAGATACGCAGTATTTT.

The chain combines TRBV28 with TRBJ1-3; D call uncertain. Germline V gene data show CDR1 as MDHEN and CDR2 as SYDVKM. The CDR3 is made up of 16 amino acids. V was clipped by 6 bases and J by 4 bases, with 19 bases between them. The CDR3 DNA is TGTGCCAGCAGCCGCGGAGGGAGTTCATGGGGAAACACCATATATTTT. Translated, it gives CASSRGGSSWGNTIYF.

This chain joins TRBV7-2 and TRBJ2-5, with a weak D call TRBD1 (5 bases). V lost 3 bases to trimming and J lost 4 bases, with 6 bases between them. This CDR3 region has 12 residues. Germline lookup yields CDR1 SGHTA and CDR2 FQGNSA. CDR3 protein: CASSLQGETQYF. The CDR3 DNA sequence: TGTGCCAGCAGCTTGCAGGGAGAGACCCAGTACTTC.

Here the CDR3 reads CASSYSTDYNEQFF. Here the CDR3 DNA reads TGTGCCAGCAGTTACTCGACAGATTACAATGAGCAGTTCTTC. The chain joins TRBV6-6 to TRBJ2-1, with a tentative D call TRBD1 (5 bases). Trimming removed 0 bases at V and 4 bases at J, with 7 bases between. CDR3 length equals 14 residues. Germline V lookup: CDR1 MNHNY, CDR2 SVGAGI (reference sequence).

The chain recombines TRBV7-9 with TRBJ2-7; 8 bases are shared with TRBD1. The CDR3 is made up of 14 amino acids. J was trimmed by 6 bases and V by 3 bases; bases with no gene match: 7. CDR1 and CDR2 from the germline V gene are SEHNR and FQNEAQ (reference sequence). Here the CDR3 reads CASSLGQALGEQYF. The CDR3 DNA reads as TGTGCCAGCAGCTTGGGACAGGCCTTGGGCGAGCAGTACTTC.